This TCR beta chain was retrieved from a study of blood T cells in healthy people across ages. The CDR3 is made up of 14 amino acids. Germline values: CDR1 DFQATT, CDR2 SNEGSKA (reference sequence). V was pared by 3 bases and J by 7 bases, with 11 bases of the junction left unmatched. The second PCR ran about 6 to 12 cycles with a sample-barcoded 5' primer and J-beta primers. TCRdb recomputed calls from the 5' RACE reads with MiXCR, one row per CDR3 protein. The data show 850,000 to 1,000,000 distinct CDR3 sequences, roughly half seen once. The rearrangement joins TRBV20-1 to TRBJ2-7; 8 bases map to TRBD2. This TCR came from a woman aged 55-75 years in good health. The sequencing sample was made of blood. CDR3 nucleotides: TGCAGTGCTAGGGTCTCGGGAGGGCCCAGAGAGCAGTACTTC. This gives the protein CSARVSGGPREQYF.